This entry is about one T cell receptor beta chain. Germline-derived CDR1 and CDR2 are MNHEY and SMNVEV (reference sequence). The junction had 17 bases not matched to a gene; V was cut back by 7 bases and J by 3 bases. The CDR3 totals 18 residues. At 600 ng per sample, bulk tumor genomic DNA provided the template. Several spatially distant biopsies were obtained per primary tumor intraoperatively. Enrolled patients presented with newly diagnosed, previously untreated non-small cell lung cancer and underwent curative surgery. This record comes from a study of immune heterogeneity within non-small cell lung tumors. Multiplex PCR was performed with 32 V and 13 J primers, and it amplified TCR beta CDR3. Via MiXCR, TCRdb re-called the multiplex PCR reads, giving one row per CDR3 protein. The sample holds 13,000 to 15,000 distinct CDR3 sequences; approximately 30% are singletons and the top ten take roughly 5.2%.

The rearrangement joins TRBV27 to TRBJ2-7; 11 bases align to TRBD2. The sequencing sample was made of lung tumor tissue. The source of this sequence is a man in his forties with non-small cell lung cancer. CDR3 residues: CASMGVLAGAREGYEQYF. The CDR3 DNA is TGTGCCAGCATGGGGGTACTAGCGGGAGCCCGCGAAGGCTACGAGCAGTACTTC.